The 8 T cell receptor beta chains reported below all come from one sample, sequenced in a study of T cell changes during pregnancy in multiple sclerosis. Repertoires were generated with immunoSEQ multiplex PCR, while TCRdb's copy carries only in-frame clones and drops some. In the table there are roughly 57,000 clones, roughly 94% of which are singletons. Sequences were derived from CD8+ T cells from peripheral blood mononuclear cells, sampled after pregnancy. The receptors come from a female donor with multiple sclerosis, enrolled in a pregnancy study.

The chain joins TRBV5-4 to TRBJ2-5; no firm D call. The ends were cut back, 0 bases at V and 2 bases at J, with 8 bases in the middle. Germline values: CDR1 SGHNT, CDR2 YYREEE (reference sequence). The CDR3 length is 14 residues. The CDR3 protein is CASSLGLPQETQYF. DNA of the CDR3: TGTGCCAGCAGCTTGGGGCTTCCTCAAGAGACCCAGTACTTC.

V gene TRBV13 combines with J gene TRBJ2-1, with D tentatively TRBD2 (5 bases). V was shortened by 4 bases and J by 9 bases, with 19 bases between the two germline ends. The germline V gene encodes CDR1 PRHDT and CDR2 FYEKMQ (reference sequence). This CDR3 spans 15 amino acids. The CDR3 DNA reads TGTGCCAGCAGCTCCTATTTAGTGGGAGAGGGTGAGCAGTTCTTC. Translating gives CASSSYLVGEGEQFF.

V is TRBV5-1 and J is TRBJ2-3, with a possible D match to TRBD2 (6 bases). V lost 2 bases and J 0 bases, leaving 13 bases between the germline ends. The CDR3 sequence is 16 residues long. Germline lookup yields CDR1 SGHRS and CDR2 YFSETQ. The CDR3 coding sequence is TGCGCCAGCAGCTTTGGGGGGATACTTAGCACAGATACGCAGTATTTT. Translating it yields CASSFGGILSTDTQYF.

This chain connects TRBV9 to TRBJ1-2, with D maybe TRBD1 (5 bases). The CDR3 covers 17 residues. The germline V and J ends were trimmed by 0 bases and 2 bases, with 17 bases remaining between them. CDR1 is SGDLS and CDR2 is YYNGEE in the germline V gene. In nucleotides, the CDR3 is TGTGCCAGCAGCGTAGAATCCCGGCAGGGTGCAAACTATGGCTACACCTTC. This gives the protein CASSVESRQGANYGYTF. Together with reference TRBV9 and TRBJ1-2, the CDR3 gives the full variable domain: DSGVTQTPKHLITATGQRVTLRCSPRSGDLSVYWYQQSLDQGLQFLIQYYNGEERAKGNILERFSAQQFPDLHSELNLSSLELGDSALYFCASSVESRQGANYGYTFGSGTRLTVV.

The chain employs TRBV19 and TRBJ2-7; tentatively, D is TRBD2 (5 bases). Germline V CDR1 and CDR2: LNHDA, SQIVND (reference sequence). The CDR3 contains 14 residues. The germline V and J ends were trimmed by 1 base and 4 bases, with 11 bases remaining between them. CDR3 region: CASSIVGADYEQYF. As DNA, the CDR3 is TGTGCCAGTAGTATAGTGGGAGCGGATTACGAGCAGTACTTC.

The chain uses TRBV7-9 and TRBJ2-4, with 7 bases aligning to TRBD2. V gave up 1 base and J gave up 0 bases; unmatched junction bases: 6. This CDR3 region has 17 residues. Germline V gene lookup returns CDR1 SEHNR and CDR2 FQNEAQ (reference sequence). The CDR3 loop reads CASSLGDYSLAKNIQYF. The CDR3 region has the DNA TGTGCCAGCAGCTTAGGGGACTACTCACTAGCCAAAAACATTCAGTACTTC.

This clone was seen a few times. The chain combines TRBV10-1 with TRBJ1-3; maybe TRBD1 (5 bases). There are 13 residues in the CDR3. Per the germline V gene, CDR1 is WNHNN and CDR2 is SYGVQD (reference sequence). V lost 8 bases, J lost 6 bases, and 14 bases lay in between. The CDR3 DNA sequence: TGCGCCAGCCGGGGGAGAGGGAAAAACACCATATATTTT. Protein sequence: CASRGRGKNTIYF.

The chain couples TRBV19 to TRBJ1-1; D not certain. This CDR3 contains 14 residues. V was clipped by 6 bases and J by 1 base, with 12 bases between them. Germline V gene data show CDR1 as LNHDA and CDR2 as SQIVND (reference sequence). The CDR3 DNA sequence: TGTGCCAGTAGCCTGGGAGGTCGGAACACTGAAGCTTTCTTT. Amino acid sequence: CASSLGGRNTEAFF.